These 27 T cell receptor beta chains share one sample of origin, sequenced in a study of PD-1 blockade in mismatch repair-deficient tumors. The protocol was immunoSEQ multiplex PCR, while the TCRdb copy is restricted to in-frame clones and leaves out a portion. The sample holds about 84,000 clones, over 70% seen once. Sequencing was performed on peripheral blood, taken 12 weeks after starting pembrolizumab. These TCRs come from an adult with mismatch repair-deficient cancer.

This rearrangement joins TRBV10-1 to TRBJ2-2; D is undetermined. The V end lost 2 bases, the J end lost 0 bases, and 16 bases lay between the germline ends. Germline V CDR1 and CDR2: WNHNN, SYGVQD (reference sequence). The length of the CDR3 is 18 residues. CDR3 sequence (DNA): TGCGCCAGCAGTGAGCTGACAATTGGGTCCGCGAACACCGGGGAGCTGTTTTTT. It translates to CASSELTIGSANTGELFF.

This chain connects TRBV5-1 to TRBJ2-1, with TRBD1 matching over 7 bases. V dropped 4 bases and J dropped 10; count of bases not matched to a gene: 5. Germline CDR1 SGHRS, CDR2 YFSETQ. The CDR3 is 12 residues long. The CDR3 is CASSHDRVEQFF. The CDR3 DNA follows: TGCGCCAGCAGCCACGACAGGGTGGAGCAGTTCTTC.

V usage is TRBV21-1 and J usage is TRBJ2-3; TRBD2, the table's D call, lacks a check against the DNA. TRBV21-1 counts as a pseudogene. This CDR3 region has 16 residues. The chain's CDR3 is CASSPGLACGTDTQYF. As DNA, the CDR3 is TGTGCCAGCAGCCCCGGCCTAGCGTGTGGCACAGATACGCAGTATTTT.

The chain employs TRBV11-2 and TRBJ1-4; the D is unclear. The CDR3 has 14 amino acids. Trimming stripped 3 bases from V and 0 bases from J, with 5 bases between. CDR1 and CDR2 from the germline V gene are SGHAT and FQNNGV. CDR3 sequence: CASSFRATNEKLFF. CDR3 in DNA: TGTGCCAGCAGCTTTAGAGCAACTAATGAAAAACTGTTTTTT.

This clone was detected a few times. V usage is TRBV4-3 and J usage is TRBJ2-7; TRBD2 matches at 9 bases. This CDR3 region has 17 residues. Germline V gives CDR1 LGHNA, CDR2 YSLEER. V lost 0 bases and J lost 5; bases outside the gene matches: 11. The DNA of the CDR3 is TGCGCCAGCAGCCAAGACTTCCTAGCGGGATTGGGTAACGAGCAGTACTTC. Protein sequence: CASSQDFLAGLGNEQYF.

The chain has TRBV5-4 and TRBJ1-1; D unclear. Trimming shortened V by 5 bases and J by 0 bases, and 8 bases separated the two germline ends. Per germline, CDR1 SGHNT and CDR2 YYREEE (reference sequence). The CDR3 length is 13 residues. The CDR3 region is CASRGNMNTEAFF. In DNA form, the CDR3 reads TGTGCCAGCAGGGGGAACATGAACACTGAAGCTTTCTTT.

The chain joins TRBV11-3 to TRBJ2-7; weak D call: TRBD1 (7 bases). V dropped 0 bases and J dropped 8 bases, with 11 bases sitting between them. The CDR3 sequence is 13 residues long. Germline loops: CDR1 SGHNT, CDR2 YENEEA. CDR3 loop: CASSLDSGGQQYF. DNA of the CDR3: TGTGCCAGCAGCTTAGACTCAGGGGGGCAGCAGTACTTC.

This clone came up once. The chain is built from TRBV11-2 and TRBJ2-1; 7 bases match TRBD2. The CDR3 has 15 amino acids. After removal of 6 bases from V and 10 bases from J, the junction contained 15 bases not matched to a gene. The germline V gene has CDR1 SGHAT and CDR2 FQNNGV. For the CDR3, the DNA is TGTGCCAGCAGACCACCGGCGGGACTACCTATGGAGCAGTTCTTC. Protein: CASRPPAGLPMEQFF.

This chain joins TRBV2 and TRBJ2-5; unclear D gene. From germline, CDR1 is SNHLY and CDR2 FYNNEI. This CDR3 is built from 15 residues. Trimming left V 6 bases short and J 5 bases short, with 19 bases between. CDR3: CASSLPRRIGETQYF. In DNA, the CDR3 is TGTGCCAGCAGCCTTCCTCGCCGAATAGGGGAGACCCAGTACTTC.

The chain employs TRBV7-9 and TRBJ2-2, with 7 positions matching TRBD1. Germline V gene data show CDR1 as SEHNR and CDR2 as FQNEAQ (reference sequence). The trim removed 5 bases at V and 3 bases at J, leaving 6 bases unmatched. The CDR3 spans 15 residues. The CDR3 DNA follows: TGTGCCAGCAGCCAGGGGCAGGGGGACACCGGGGAGCTGTTTTTT. The encoded protein is CASSQGQGDTGELFF. Supplemented by reference TRBV7-9 and TRBJ2-2, the full variable domain reads DTGVSQNPRHKITKRGQNVTFRCDPISEHNRLYWYRQTLGQGPEFLTYFQNEAQLEKSRLLSDRFSAERPKGSFSTLEIQRTEQGDSAMYLCASSQGQGDTGELFFGEGSRLTVL.

This clone turned up a few times. This sequence joins TRBV7-6 and TRBJ2-7, with a weak D call TRBD1 (5 bases). CDR3 length: 12 residues. With 8 bases removed from V and 2 bases from J, the gap between germline ends came to 10 bases. Germline CDR1 SGHVS, CDR2 FNYEAQ. CDR3 protein: CASGYRPYEQYF. The CDR3 DNA sequence: TGTGCCAGCGGATACAGGCCCTACGAGCAGTACTTC.

J is TRBJ2-3 and V is TRBV21-1. TRBV21-1 is a known pseudogene. The length of the CDR3 is 19 residues. The CDR3 here is CASTRPGQEPRIYTDTQYF. CDR3 in DNA: TGTGCCAGCACCCGACCGGGGCAGGAACCCAGAATTTACACAGATACGCAGTATTTT.

The chain couples TRBV18 to TRBJ1-4, with D perhaps matching TRBD1 (6 bases). V was clipped by 3 bases and J by 7 bases, with 9 bases between them. Germline values: CDR1 KGHSH, CDR2 LQKENI. CDR3 length equals 13 residues. CDR3 DNA: TGTGCCAGCTCACCGAACAGGGCTGAAAAACTGTTTTTT. Protein: CASSPNRAEKLFF.

The chain carries TRBV5-6 and TRBJ1-1, with a tentative D call TRBD1 (5 bases). CDR3 length equals 13 residues. With 0 bases removed from V and 11 bases from J, the gap between germline ends came to 14 bases. CDR1 is SGHDT and CDR2 is YYEEEE in the germline V gene. The CDR3 is CASSLDRTREAFF. The CDR3 DNA follows: TGTGCCAGCAGCTTGGACAGGACACGAGAGGCTTTCTTT.

The chain combines TRBV25-1 with TRBJ1-5; TRBD1 aligns across 8 bases. Germline CDR1 reads MGHDK; CDR2 reads SYGVNS. There are 14 residues in the CDR3. Trimming cost V 2 bases and J 7 bases; bases outside gene matches: 4. The CDR3 nucleotides read TGTGCCAGCAGTGAAACAGGGGGTTGGCAGCCCCAGCATTTT. Amino acid sequence: CASSETGGWQPQHF.

The chain carries TRBV2 and TRBJ1-2; D may be TRBD1 (6 bases). Germline CDR1 is SNHLY and CDR2 is FYNNEI. The V end lost 6 bases, the J end lost 2 bases, and 16 bases lay between the germline ends. This CDR3 comprises 15 residues. The CDR3 DNA reads TGTGCCAGCAGGGACTGGACAGCCTCCAACTATGGCTACACCTTC. Translation gives CASRDWTASNYGYTF.

The V call is TRBV7-3, the J call TRBJ2-4, with D perhaps being TRBD1 or TRBD2 (5 bases each). Germline V gene data show CDR1 as SGHTA and CDR2 as FQGTGA. The CDR3 contains 13 residues. The V end lost 6 bases, the J end lost 1 base, and 7 bases lay between the germline ends. CDR3 sequence reads: CASSWGAKNIQYF. The CDR3, as DNA: TGTGCCAGCAGTTGGGGGGCCAAAAACATTCAGTACTTC.

The V and J genes are TRBV29-1 and TRBJ2-7; either TRBD1 or TRBD2 may supply D (5 bases each). V was cut by 6 bases and J by 3 bases, with 18 bases left in between. This CDR3 contains 14 residues. Germline V gene data show CDR1 as SQVTM and CDR2 as ANQGSEA. The DNA of the CDR3 is TGCAGCGTCGGGGCGAGAGTTGGGGGCTACGAGCAGTACTTC. The encoded protein is CSVGARVGGYEQYF.

The chain recombines TRBV29-1 with TRBJ1-5, with a weak D call TRBD1 (6 bases). Trimming removed 7 bases at V and 6 bases at J, with 16 bases between. Germline CDR1 reads SQVTM; CDR2 reads ANQGSEA. CDR3 length equals 13 residues. As DNA, the CDR3 is TGCAGCGCAAGGTTCGCGACAGGTCAGCCCCAGCATTTT. Protein: CSARFATGQPQHF.

The rearrangement uses TRBV11-3 and TRBJ1-1, with D unresolved. Trimming removed 4 bases at V and 0 bases at J, with 3 bases between. Germline CDR1 SGHNT, CDR2 YENEEA. The CDR3 length is 12 residues. The CDR3 DNA sequence: TGTGCCAGCAGCTCGATGAACACTGAAGCTTTCTTT. As protein: CASSSMNTEAFF. The full variable domain, completed using reference TRBV11-3 and TRBJ1-1, is EAGVVQSPRYKIIEKKQPVAFWCNPISGHNTLYWYLQNLGQGPELLIRYENEEAVDDSQLPKDRFSAERLKGVDSTLKIQPAELGDSAVYLCASSSMNTEAFFGQGTRLTVV.

The rearrangement uses TRBV7-9 and TRBJ2-5, with D possibly matching TRBD2 (6 bases). The CDR3 runs 14 residues. Germline lookup yields CDR1 SEHNR and CDR2 FQNEAQ (reference sequence). The V gene lost 0 bases and the J gene lost 7 bases, with 12 bases spanning the gap. CDR3 bases: TGTGCCAGCAGCTTAGCTTCCGGGGGAGCGACCCAGTACTTC. Protein product: CASSLASGGATQYF.

This rearrangement joins TRBV30 to TRBJ1-1, with D possibly being TRBD1 (5 bases). The CDR3 totals 13 residues. V gave up 5 bases and J gave up 2 bases, with 12 bases separating them. CDR1 is GTSNPN and CDR2 is SVGIG in the germline V gene (reference sequence). The CDR3 loop reads CAWSSDTNTEAFF. CDR3 coding DNA: TGTGCCTGGTCTTCGGACACTAACACTGAAGCTTTCTTT.

The chain combines TRBV11-3 with TRBJ2-7; D may match TRBD1 or TRBD2 (5 bases each). Looked up from germline, CDR1 is SGHNT and CDR2 is YENEEA. The V end was cut by 7 bases, the J end by 5 bases, with 18 bases between. This CDR3 contains 14 residues. CDR3 in amino acids: CASTPGERGNEQYF. The CDR3 DNA sequence: TGTGCCAGCACCCCCGGGGAGAGGGGCAACGAGCAGTACTTC. The whole variable domain, remainder taken from reference TRBV11-3 and TRBJ2-7, is EAGVVQSPRYKIIEKKQPVAFWCNPISGHNTLYWYLQNLGQGPELLIRYENEEAVDDSQLPKDRFSAERLKGVDSTLKIQPAELGDSAVYLCASTPGERGNEQYFGPGTRLTVT.

The chain joins TRBV30 to TRBJ1-1; D unresolved. The CDR3 totals 14 residues. CDR1 is GTSNPN and CDR2 is SVGIG in the germline V gene (reference sequence). V was cut by 0 bases and J by 5 bases, with 13 bases left in between. The CDR3 nucleotides read TGTGCCTGGAGTGTCGGGGTTGGTGGGACTGAAGCTTTCTTT. It encodes CAWSVGVGGTEAFF. The full variable domain, in which reference TRBV30 and TRBJ1-1 provide the parts outside the CDR3, is SQTIHQWPATLVQPVGSPLSLECTVEGTSNPNLYWYRQAAGRGLQLLFYSVGIGQISSEVPQNLSASRPQDRQFILSSKKLLLSDSGFYLCAWSVGVGGTEAFFGQGTRLTVV.

This chain joins TRBV14 and TRBJ2-3, with 9 bases that match TRBD2. With V trimmed by 3 bases and J by 4 bases, 8 bases remained unmatched. Germline CDR1 SGHDN, CDR2 FVKESK. This CDR3 comprises 16 residues. DNA of the CDR3: TGTGCCAGCAGCCAGTTAGCGGGAGAAAGATCAGATACGCAGTATTTT. The encoded protein is CASSQLAGERSDTQYF.

The chain couples TRBV2 to TRBJ1-5, with D possibly matching TRBD1 (5 bases). Germline values: CDR1 SNHLY, CDR2 FYNNEI. Trimming removed 6 bases at V and 4 bases at J, with 16 bases between. CDR3 size: 15 residues. This CDR3 reads CASSPEGRMNQPQHF. Written as DNA, the CDR3 is TGTGCCAGCAGCCCCGAGGGACGGATGAATCAGCCCCAGCATTTT.

This chain joins TRBV7-9 and TRBJ2-3, with no clear D. Germline V gene lookup returns CDR1 SEHNR and CDR2 FQNEAQ (reference sequence). The CDR3 is 12 amino acids. Trimming removed 1 base at V and 1 base at J, with 0 bases between. DNA of the CDR3: TGTGCCAGCAGCTTAGGCACAGATACGCAGTATTTT. It translates to CASSLGTDTQYF.